This is a list of T cell receptor beta chains from one sample in a study of T cells in Graves' hyperthyroidism and ophthalmopathy. One entry per CDR3 protein, called by TCRdb with MiXCR from the multiplex PCR reads. Counted here are 600,000 to 850,000 distinct CDR3 sequences, roughly 20% occurring once; the ten biggest clones make up roughly 17%. Material: blood. These receptors were collected from a woman between 45 and 60 years old with Graves' hyperthyroidism that later progressed to Graves' ophthalmopathy. The CDR3 runs from the conserved cysteine through the conserved F or W. Each record gives: CDR3 length, J gene, V gene, CDR3 protein.

12 | TRBJ2-1 | TRBV5-1 | CASSFEPDEQFF
15 | TRBJ1-4 | TRBV2 | CASSEGGEGNEKLFF
14 | TRBJ1-5 | TRBV20-1 | CSATKEGAGQPQHF
14 | TRBJ1-4 | TRBV2 | CASRDGASSEKLFF
10 | TRBJ1-1 | TRBV29-1 | CSADDGRAFF
14 | TRBJ2-2 | TRBV19 | CASIPQGYTGELFF
14 | TRBJ1-5 | TRBV20-1 | CSALDRGPYQPQHF
15 | TRBJ1-1 | TRBV13 | CASRGGEALVTEAFF
14 | TRBJ2-7 | TRBV19 | CASSAAGTVYEQYF
16 | TRBJ1-2 | TRBV2 | CASSFAMKQGIWGYTF